The 23 T cell receptor beta chains listed next were all sequenced from one sample in a study of T-cell reconstitution after alpha-beta-depleted transplantation in children. Construction of the TCRbeta library involved unique molecular identifiers. TCRdb independently ran MiXCR on the PCR reads; one entry per CDR3 protein. There are hundreds of thousands of distinct CDR3 sequences in the sample; around 13% occur only once, and over 2% lies in the top ten. The sample was PBMCs, mostly from graft donor cells, taken 360 days after TCRalphabeta/CD19-depleted stem cell transplant. These receptors were collected from a male patient aged 10 to 17 who had a stem cell transplant for acute myeloid leukemia, so the T cells may come from the graft donor.

DNA of the CDR3: TGTGCCAGCAGATCCCCGGACAGGGGGCGATTGATCCCCAGCAATGAGCAGTTCTTC. It yields the protein CASRSPDRGRLIPSNEQFF. This chain connects TRBV5-6 to TRBJ2-1, with TRBD1 identical over 11 bases. This CDR3 contains 19 residues. V was clipped by 5 bases and J by 6 bases; unmatched bases: 19. Germline V gene data show CDR1 as SGHDT and CDR2 as YYEEEE.

This clonotype was picked up a small number of times. The chain links TRBV29-1 to TRBJ2-5, with 8 positions matching TRBD2. Unmatched junction bases numbered 9, after V lost 7 bases and J lost 5 bases. The CDR3 length is 13 residues. CDR1 and CDR2 from the germline V gene are SQVTM and ANQGSEA. CDR3 sequence (DNA): TGCAGCGGGGTCCGGGGGGGAGGTGAGACCCAGTACTTC. Translation gives CSGVRGGGETQYF.

A few counts support this clonotype. The V call is TRBV4-3, the J call TRBJ1-6, with 8 bases aligning to TRBD1. Unmatched junction bases numbered 5, after V lost 3 bases and J lost 10 bases. The germline V gene has CDR1 LGHNA and CDR2 YSLEER. The CDR3 totals 14 residues. This CDR3 is CASSQDRAPSPLHF. For the CDR3, the DNA is TGCGCCAGCAGCCAGGACAGGGCGCCCTCACCCCTCCACTTT.

This clonotype was detected ten times or more. The CDR3 DNA follows: TGTGCCAGCAGTAGGGACGAGGGTGACATTCAGTACTTC. Amino acids: CASSRDEGDIQYF. This chain joins TRBV12-3 or TRBV12-4 and TRBJ2-4, with D possibly being TRBD1 or TRBD2 (5 bases each). The CDR3 length is 13 residues. Trimming took off 5 bases at V and 8 bases at J, with 13 bases between the two ends.

The chain links TRBV10-2 to TRBJ1-6; no definite D call. Germline V gene data show CDR1 as WSHSY and CDR2 as SAAADI. Trimming left V 8 bases short and J 2 bases short, with 13 bases between. The CDR3 is made up of 15 amino acids. The CDR3 sequence: CASRALGPYNSPLHF. The CDR3 DNA reads as TGCGCCAGCCGGGCCCTGGGCCCCTATAATTCACCCCTCCACTTT.

This clonotype has more than one count but fewer than ten. J is TRBJ2-7 and V is TRBV7-8; D gene uncertain. The CDR3 totals 15 residues. V was pared by 2 bases and J by 2 bases, with 13 bases between. CDR1 is SGHVS, CDR2 FQNEAQ, per germline. CDR3 region: CASSLFIQDPYEQYF. The CDR3 nucleotides read TGTGCCAGCAGCTTATTCATCCAGGACCCCTACGAGCAGTACTTC. Full variable domain (rest looked up from reference TRBV7-8 and TRBJ2-7): GAGVSQSPRYKVAKRGQDVALRCDPISGHVSLFWYQQALGQGPEFLTYFQNEAQLDKSGLPSDRFFAERPEGSVSTLKIQRTQQEDSAVYLCASSLFIQDPYEQYFGPGTRLTVT.

This clonotype showed up just a few times. The chain employs TRBV7-2 and TRBJ2-2; 8 positions match TRBD1. CDR1 and CDR2 (germline): SGHTA, FQGNSA. The CDR3 is made up of 14 amino acids. V lost 5 bases and J lost 6; bases outside the gene matches: 5. The CDR3 protein is CASSRAGGPGELFF. CDR3 sequence (DNA): TGTGCCAGCAGCAGGGCAGGGGGCCCCGGGGAGCTGTTTTTT.

This clonotype has a count of ten or more. J is TRBJ2-1 and V is TRBV5-1; D is undetermined. Trimming shortened V by 1 base and J by 2 bases, and 7 bases separated the two germline ends. Germline-derived CDR1 and CDR2 are SGHRS and YFSETQ. The CDR3 is 14 amino acids. CDR3 amino acids: CASSLQAAYNEQFF. The CDR3 DNA follows: TGCGCCAGCAGCTTGCAGGCGGCCTACAATGAGCAGTTCTTC.

The chain combines TRBV21-1 with TRBJ2-1; the table gives TRBD2 as D, unverified against the DNA. TRBV21-1 is shown as a pseudogene. The CDR3 runs 16 residues. CDR3 nucleotide sequence: TGTGCCAGCAGCAAAGGCAAGCGGGAGGGCCCCAATGAGCAGTTCTTC. Protein sequence: CASSKGKREGPNEQFF.

The chain uses TRBV9 and TRBJ2-7; possible D gene TRBD1, 6 bases. Germline assignment: CDR1 SGDLS and CDR2 YYNGEE. Trimming pared 4 bases from V and 2 bases from J, leaving 13 bases between. The CDR3 runs 14 residues. For the CDR3, the DNA is TGTGCCAGCAGCACCCGGCAGGGGCCCTACGAGCAGTACTTC. Residues: CASSTRQGPYEQYF. Full variable domain (remainder filled in from reference TRBV9 and TRBJ2-7): DSGVTQTPKHLITATGQRVTLRCSPRSGDLSVYWYQQSLDQGLQFLIQYYNGEERAKGNILERFSAQQFPDLHSELNLSSLELGDSALYFCASSTRQGPYEQYFGPGTRLTVT.

This clonotype was counted ten times or more. V and J are TRBV15 and TRBJ2-2; D gene ambiguous. V lost 0 bases and J lost 4, with 9 bases in between. This CDR3 is built from 15 residues. The germline V gene has CDR1 LNHNV and CDR2 YYDKDF (reference sequence). The DNA of the CDR3 is TGTGCCACCAGCAGAGAGGCTAGGGTCACCGGGGAGCTGTTTTTT. It specifies CATSREARVTGELFF.

The chain is built from TRBV4-1 and TRBJ1-3, with D perhaps TRBD1 (5 bases). CDR3 length: 17 amino acids. Germline values: CDR1 MGHRA, CDR2 YSYEKL. V was cut by 1 base and J by 2 bases, with 15 bases left in between. CDR3 DNA sequence: TGCGCCAGCAGCCAAGCCCTCGGGACTTCTACTGGAAACACCATATATTTT. This translates into CASSQALGTSTGNTIYF.

This clonotype was detected only a few times. This sequence joins TRBV14 and TRBJ2-1; the D is unclear. The CDR3 runs to 15 residues. The V end was cut by 4 bases, the J end by 0 bases, with 10 bases between. CDR1 and CDR2 (germline): SGHDN, FVKESK. The DNA for the CDR3 is TGTGCCAGCAGCCCTTACCGGAGCTCCTACAATGAGCAGTTCTTC. Its translation: CASSPYRSSYNEQFF.

This clonotype was detected ten times or more. The chain links TRBV12-3 or TRBV12-4 to TRBJ2-1; D gene ambiguous. There are 13 residues in the CDR3. V shed 9 bases and J shed 8 bases, with 17 bases lying between them. The CDR3 DNA is TGTGCCAGTAACGTATATCCTTGGGATGAGCAGTTCTTC. It codes for CASNVYPWDEQFF.

The chain couples TRBV24-1 to TRBJ1-2; TRBD1 matches 10 bases. CDR3 length equals 15 residues. V dropped 3 bases and J dropped 4; count of bases not matched to a gene: 4. CDR1 and CDR2 (germline): KGHDR, SFDVKD. The CDR3 DNA reads as TGTGCCACCAGTGATCGGGACAGGGGCATCTATGGCTACACCTTC. Its protein is CATSDRDRGIYGYTF.

This clonotype was seen a handful of times. An end of the junction differs from the germline gene, which may be a read error. The gene calls are TRBV7-2 and TRBJ2-5; no firm D call. Germline CDR1 reads SGHTA; CDR2 reads FQGNSA. CDR3 length: 13 residues. DNA for the CDR3: TGTGCCAGCAGCTTTGGCATGGTGAAGACCCAGCACTTC. It codes for CASSFGMVKTQHF.

Ten or more counts support this clonotype. The chain combines TRBV7-8 with TRBJ2-4; D is ambiguous. Trimming pared 3 bases from V and 7 bases from J, leaving 10 bases between. Germline V gene sequence: CDR1 SGHVS, CDR2 FQNEAQ. This CDR3 comprises 13 residues. CDR3 bases: TGTGCCAGCAGCTTCCATGAAAGGAACATTCAGTACTTC. It codes for CASSFHERNIQYF.

The CDR3 protein is CASSPGTAYGDTQYF. The DNA of the CDR3 is TGTGCCAGCAGCCCCGGGACAGCCTATGGAGATACGCAGTATTTT. V usage is TRBV7-2 and J usage is TRBJ2-3, with TRBD1 matching 7 bases. The junction had 10 bases not matched to a gene; V was cut back by 5 bases and J by 5 bases. The CDR3 covers 15 residues. The germline V gene encodes CDR1 SGHTA and CDR2 FQGNSA. Based on the CDR3 plus reference TRBV7-2 and TRBJ2-3, the full variable domain is GAGVSQSPSNKVTEKGKDVELRCDPISGHTALYWYRQSLGQGLEFLIYFQGNSAPDKSGLPSDRFSAERTGGSVSTLTIQRTQQEDSAVYLCASSPGTAYGDTQYFGPGTRLTVL.

This clonotype has just a few counts. V is TRBV6-2 or TRBV6-3 and J is TRBJ2-2; D is possibly TRBD2 (6 bases). The V gene lost 4 bases and the J gene lost 5 bases, with 29 bases spanning the gap. The CDR3 spans 20 residues. Germline V gene data show CDR1 as MNHEY and CDR2 as SVGEGT. The CDR3 protein is CASSSTETSLIVGVTGELFF. CDR3 in DNA: TGTGCCAGCAGTTCAACCGAAACTAGCCTGATAGTCGGAGTTACCGGGGAGCTGTTTTTT.

The rearrangement uses TRBV15 and TRBJ2-5, with D uncertain. V was trimmed by 2 bases and J by 2 bases, leaving 9 bases between them. Per germline, CDR1 LNHNV and CDR2 YYDKDF (reference sequence). This CDR3 has 14 amino acids. The CDR3 loop is CATSRIGQQETQYF. CDR3 nucleotides: TGTGCCACCAGCAGAATTGGGCAACAAGAGACCCAGTACTTC.

This clonotype was found many times. The J gene is TRBJ2-3, the V gene TRBV7-8, with 12 positions matching TRBD2. The CDR3 totals 13 residues. With V trimmed by 10 bases and J by 6 bases, 5 bases remained unmatched. Germline V gives CDR1 SGHVS, CDR2 FQNEAQ. The CDR3: CATQLAGGDTQYF. CDR3 nucleotides: TGTGCCACCCAGCTAGCGGGAGGGGATACGCAGTATTTT.

This clonotype has only a few counts. The CDR3 reads CATSDKRLAGGVNEQFF. CDR3 DNA sequence: TGTGCCACCAGTGATAAGCGACTAGCGGGAGGAGTAAATGAGCAGTTCTTC. This chain uses TRBV24-1 with TRBJ2-1, with 13 bases fitting TRBD2. The length of the CDR3 is 17 residues. Germline assignment: CDR1 KGHDR and CDR2 SFDVKD. V lost 3 bases, J lost 7 bases, and 8 bases stayed unmatched.

The chain is built from TRBV7-6 and TRBJ2-7, with 10 nucleotides matching TRBD2. V dropped 3 bases and J dropped 6; count of bases not matched to a gene: 11. Germline V lookup: CDR1 SGHVS, CDR2 FNYEAQ. The CDR3 consists of 16 residues. The CDR3 loop reads CASSLVAGGPPLEQYF. The CDR3 DNA follows: TGTGCCAGCAGCTTGGTAGCGGGAGGTCCCCCCCTCGAGCAGTACTTC.